This T cell receptor (beta chain) was sequenced for a study of blood T cell repertoires in COVID-19. Study in general: Some COVID-19 samples were acute and others convalescent; all came from the United States, Italy and Spain.

Data came from immunoSEQ multiplex PCR; TCRdb stores just in-frame clones and leaves some out. The sample yields approximately 26,000 clones, around 90% seen once. Germline V CDR1 and CDR2: LNHDA, SQIVND (reference sequence). V was trimmed by 6 bases and J by 2 bases, leaving 9 bases between them. The CDR3 consists of 13 residues. The V gene is TRBV19, the J gene TRBJ2-3; maybe TRBD2 (5 bases). The sample consisted of peripheral blood. This clonotype was obtained from a human donor in a cohort sampled during active COVID-19. The CDR3, as DNA: TGTGCCAGTAGGGCGGACTCCACAGATACGCAGTATTTT. Translation gives CASRADSTDTQYF.